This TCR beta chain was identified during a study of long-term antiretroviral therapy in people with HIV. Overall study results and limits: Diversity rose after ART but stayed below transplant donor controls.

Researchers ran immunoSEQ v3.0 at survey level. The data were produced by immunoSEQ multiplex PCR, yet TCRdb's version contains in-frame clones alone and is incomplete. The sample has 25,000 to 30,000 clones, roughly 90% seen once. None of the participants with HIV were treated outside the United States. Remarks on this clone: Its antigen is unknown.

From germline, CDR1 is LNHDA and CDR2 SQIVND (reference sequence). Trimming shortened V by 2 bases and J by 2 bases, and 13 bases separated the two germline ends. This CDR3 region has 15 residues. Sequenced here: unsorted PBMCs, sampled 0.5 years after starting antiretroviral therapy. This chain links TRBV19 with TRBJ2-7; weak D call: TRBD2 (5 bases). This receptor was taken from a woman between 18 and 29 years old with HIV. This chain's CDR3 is CASSITDSLPYEQYF. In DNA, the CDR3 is TGTGCCAGTAGTATAACGGACTCACTCCCCTACGAGCAGTACTTC.